This T cell receptor beta chain was identified during a study of blood T cell repertoires in COVID-19. Study-level information: Sites in the United States, Italy and Spain provided acute and convalescent COVID-19 samples.

This clone turned up a few times. In the source study's methods: Amplified reference gene primers provided the basis for estimating nucleated cell counts. This table comes from immunoSEQ multiplex PCR, and its TCRdb copy is limited to in-frame clones, with some not included. The V and J calls and clone size are taken from that table; D and trimming were inferred from the DNA. Altogether tens of thousands of clones are present, around four fifths being singletons, with the ten largest covering over 9.5%. The sample consisted of peripheral blood. The sequence was collected from a human donor in a cohort sampled during active COVID-19.

This CDR3 reads CASSESDGGYEQYF. CDR3 nucleotide sequence: TGTGCCAGCAGCGAATCGGACGGAGGATACGAGCAGTACTTC. V and J are TRBV6-6 and TRBJ2-7; D possibly corresponds to TRBD2 (5 bases). The CDR3 sequence is 14 residues long. The V and J ends lost 6 bases and 4 bases respectively, with 16 bases between them. Germline values: CDR1 MNHNY, CDR2 SVGAGI (reference sequence).